A selection of T cell receptor beta chains follows, all from one sample in a study of CD8+CD57+ T cells in acquired aplastic anemia. TCRdb redid the calling of the reads with MiXCR, one entry per CDR3 protein. The profile shows some 170,000 distinct CDR3 sequences, 70% to 80% of them singletons. The sequencing input was sorted CD4+, CD8+, or CD8+CD57+ T cells (not recorded which) from PBMCs. The source of these receptors is a human donor with aplastic anemia. Both conserved end residues are part of each CDR3. D genes are given only for firm matches. The size of a clone is reported for some rows only, either as once, few or many, or as a class for expanded clones.

v_gene	j_gene	d_gene	abundance	len	CDR3nt	CDR3aa
TRBV5-1	TRBJ1-2	TRBD1	-	12	TGTGCCAGCAGCTTAGGGGACAGGGTGTACACCTTC	CASSLGDRVYTF
TRBV7-2	TRBJ1-2	TRBD1	few	15	TGTGCCAGCAGCCCAGAGGGACAGAGAAACTATGGCTACACCTTC	CASSPEGQRNYGYTF
TRBV25-1	TRBJ2-2	-	medium-sized	15	TGTGCCAGCACCGACGGTGGGCGGCACACCGGGGAGCTGTTTTTT	CASTDGGRHTGELFF
TRBV10-3	TRBJ1-5	-	-	13	TGTGCCATCAGTGAGACTACTAGTGAGCCCCAGCATTTT	CAISETTSEPQHF
TRBV19	TRBJ1-1	-	-	13	TGTGCCAGTACCAGGGGCATGAACACTGAAGCTTTCTTT	CASTRGMNTEAFF
TRBV6-1	TRBJ2-7	TRBD1	-	14	TGTGCCAGCAGAGATGGACAGGGGACCCACGAGCAGTACTTC	CASRDGQGTHEQYF
TRBV7-2	TRBJ1-2	-	-	12	TGTGCCAGCAGCTACGACGGGTTAGGCTACACCTTC	CASSYDGLGYTF
TRBV20-1	TRBJ2-5	TRBD2	once	15	TGCAGTGCTAGAGAGGCGGGGGGGGTCGGGGAGACCCAGTACTTC	CSAREAGGVGETQYF
TRBV7-2	TRBJ2-1	TRBD2	once	18	TGTGCCAGCAGCTGGGGAAGACTAGCGGGGAGCTCCTACAATGAGCAGTTCTTC	CASSWGRLAGSSYNEQFF
TRBV20-1	TRBJ2-7	-	-	12	TGCAGTGCTAGAGATGAGGGTAACGAGCAGTACTTC	CSARDEGNEQYF
TRBV12-3/TRBV12-4	TRBJ2-7	-	-	14	TGTGCCAGCAGTTTACTCAATAGCGAGCGCGAGCAGTACTTC	CASSLLNSEREQYF
TRBV11-1	TRBJ2-7	-	-	12	TGTGCCAGCAGCCCCGACAGTTCTGAGCAGTACTTC	CASSPDSSEQYF
TRBV2	TRBJ1-1	TRBD1	once	14	TGTGCCAGCAGCGTCCCGGGACAGGTCTTTGAAGCTTTCTTT	CASSVPGQVFEAFF
TRBV25-1	TRBJ1-2	-	-	15	TGTGCCAGCAGTCCCCGGGGGGGCGCGGAGTATGGCTACACCTTC	CASSPRGGAEYGYTF
TRBV20-1	TRBJ2-7	-	-	11	TGCAGTGCTAGGATTGACCACGAGCAGTACTTC	CSARIDHEQYF
TRBV5-1	TRBJ1-2	TRBD1	-	15	TGTGCCAGCAGCAAGGGACAGGGGGAGCGTGGTGGCTACACCTTC	CASSKGQGERGGYTF
TRBV12-3/TRBV12-4	TRBJ1-2	TRBD1	-	17	TGTGCCAGCAGTTTGGACAGGGGATCTGGCCGTGTGTGGGGCTACACCTTC	CASSLDRGSGRVWGYTF
TRBV7-6	TRBJ2-7	TRBD2	-	16	TGTGCCAGCAGCTTAGCGCTCGAGCGGGGGGGCGGTGAGCAGTACTTC	CASSLALERGGGEQYF
TRBV15	TRBJ2-7	-	-	15	TGTGCCACCAGCAGGGTGGACTCGCTCGCCTACGAGCAGTACTTC	CATSRVDSLAYEQYF
TRBV29-1	TRBJ1-2	-	-	11	TGCAGCGTTCCCCGGGGGGGGTACTACACCTTC	CSVPRGGYYTF
TRBV7-2	TRBJ2-7	TRBD2	-	18	TGTGCCAGCAGCTCCTCCGGGACTAGCGGGAGGTCGACCTACGAGCAGTACTTC	CASSSSGTSGRSTYEQYF
TRBV7-9	TRBJ1-6	TRBD1	-	15	TGTGCCAGCAGCCCAGTGACAGGGGCGGATTCACCCCTCCACTTT	CASSPVTGADSPLHF
TRBV30	TRBJ1-4	TRBD1	few	14	TGTGCCTGGAGAACGGGACAGGAGAATGAAAAACTGTTTTTT	CAWRTGQENEKLFF
TRBV7-2	TRBJ1-1	-	few	13	TGTGCCAGCAGCGATCTGACGTACACTGAAGCTTTCTTT	CASSDLTYTEAFF
TRBV15	TRBJ2-5	-	-	17	TGTGCCACCAGCAGAGATGGTACCGGGAGTTCTCAAGAGACCCAGTACTTC	CATSRDGTGSSQETQYF
TRBV7-3	TRBJ2-7	-	-	13	TGTGCCAGCAGCTTCTCAGTTGAGGCCGAGCAGTACTTC	CASSFSVEAEQYF
TRBV14	TRBJ2-7	TRBD2	-	15	TGTGCCAGCAGCCAAAGACTAGCGGGACCCTACGAGCAGTACTTC	CASSQRLAGPYEQYF
TRBV7-9	TRBJ2-7	-	-	14	TGTGCCAGCAGCTTACAGGGGGGCAGGTACGAGCAGTACTTC	CASSLQGGRYEQYF
TRBV6-5	TRBJ2-2	TRBD1	-	17	TGTGCCAGCAGTTACTCAAGGGGGCGAAGGAACACCGGGGAGCTGTTTTTT	CASSYSRGRRNTGELFF
TRBV29-1	TRBJ2-3	-	-	12	TGCAGCGTTCGTCAGGGAGGAGATACGCAGTATTTT	CSVRQGGDTQYF
TRBV7-2	TRBJ2-3	TRBD2	-	15	TGTGCCAGCAGCCCCTCTAGCGGGACGCCAGATACGCAGTATTTT	CASSPSSGTPDTQYF
TRBV7-9	TRBJ2-7	TRBD2	few	19	TGTGCCAGCAGCTTAGCCGGAGGGAGGGAGGGCCGGCCACCTTACGAGCAGTACTTC	CASSLAGGREGRPPYEQYF
TRBV20-1	TRBJ1-2	-	-	12	TGCAGTGCTAGAAACGTCCCCTATGGCTACACCTTC	CSARNVPYGYTF
TRBV6-4	TRBJ2-1	TRBD2	many	15	TGTGCCAGCAGTGACGACGCGGGGGGGCCCAATGAGCAGTTCTTC	CASSDDAGGPNEQFF
TRBV29-1	TRBJ1-3	-	-	12	TGCAGCGTTGGCAGTACTGGAAACACCATATATTTT	CSVGSTGNTIYF
TRBV29-1	TRBJ1-4	-	-	11	TGCAGCCTACTCAAGAATGAAAAACTGTTTTTT	CSLLKNEKLFF
TRBV15	TRBJ1-3	-	-	18	TGTGCCACCAGCAGAGATCTCCTTGTCGGACCAACACAAAACACCATATATTTT	CATSRDLLVGPTQNTIYF
TRBV20-1	TRBJ2-3	TRBD2	-	14	TGCAGTGCTAGACTAGCGGGGAGGGAAGATACGCAGTATTTT	CSARLAGREDTQYF
TRBV7-6	TRBJ2-1	-	-	13	TGTGCCAGCAGCGAAGACATCTACAATGAGCAGTTCTTC	CASSEDIYNEQFF
TRBV6-4	TRBJ2-3	-	few	14	TGTGCCAGCAGTGATTTGGGGGGCGCAGATACGCAGTATTTT	CASSDLGGADTQYF
TRBV6-2/TRBV6-3	TRBJ1-6	-	many	20	TGTGCCAGCAGTTACCAGGACAGAGATAGTAAAAGCTCCTATAATTCACCCCTCCACTTT	CASSYQDRDSKSSYNSPLHF
TRBV2	TRBJ2-1	TRBD2	once	14	TGTGCCAGCAGGAATAGCGGGAGCGACAATGAGCAGTTCTTC	CASRNSGSDNEQFF
TRBV7-9	TRBJ1-5	TRBD1	-	17	TGTGCCAGCAGCTTAGCGTTTCGACAGGGTGGCAATCAGCCCCAGCATTTT	CASSLAFRQGGNQPQHF
TRBV5-4	TRBJ2-2	TRBD2	once	15	TGTGCCAGCAGCTCACTAGCGGGGCTTACCGGAGAGCTGTTTTTT	CASSSLAGLTGELFF
TRBV29-1	TRBJ1-2	-	few	12	TGCAGCGTTGATACCGGTGCGTATGGCTACACCTTC	CSVDTGAYGYTF